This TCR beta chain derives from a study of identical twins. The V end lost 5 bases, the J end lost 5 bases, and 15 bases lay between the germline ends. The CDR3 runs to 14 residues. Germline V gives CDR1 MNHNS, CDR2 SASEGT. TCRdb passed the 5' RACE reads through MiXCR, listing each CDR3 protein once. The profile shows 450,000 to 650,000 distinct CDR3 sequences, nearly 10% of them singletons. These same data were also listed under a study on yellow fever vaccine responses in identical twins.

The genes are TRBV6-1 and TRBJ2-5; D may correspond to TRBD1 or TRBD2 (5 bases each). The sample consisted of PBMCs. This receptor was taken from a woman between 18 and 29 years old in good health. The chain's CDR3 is CASSQRGPRETQYF. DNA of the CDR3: TGTGCCAGCAGTCAGAGGGGACCTCGTGAGACCCAGTACTTC.